This T cell receptor (beta chain) was identified in a study of blood T cell repertoires in COVID-19. On the study more broadly: Samples of COVID-19 (acute and convalescent) were obtained from the United States, Italy and Spain. The analysed material was cDNA or gDNA that came from T cells, B-cell-depleted T cells, or PBMCs.

In regard to this clone: Other DNA sequences in the sample encode the same CDR3.

Original data processing: The assay estimated nucleated cells by amplifying reference gene primers. Measured with immunoSEQ multiplex PCR; TCRdb has only the in-frame clones, and not every one. From that table come the V and J calls and clone size; the DNA was used to work out D and trimming. The data hold 35,000 to 50,000 clones, with approximately 81% observed a single time. This CDR3 contains 15 residues. CDR1 and CDR2 from the germline V gene are KGHSH and LQKENI. V shed 3 bases, J shed 9 bases, and the junction held 6 bases outside the gene matches. The TCR originated in a woman aged 70 to 79 in a cohort sampled during active COVID-19. The sequenced sample consisted of peripheral blood. The V call is TRBV18, the J call TRBJ2-1; 12 bases fit TRBD2. The CDR3 DNA sequence: TGTGCCAGCTCACCTGCTAGCGGGAGGGCCGGTGAGCAGTTCTTC. Its translation is CASSPASGRAGEQFF.